This T cell receptor beta chain was sequenced in a study of T-cell reconstitution after alpha-beta-depleted transplantation in children. The TCRbeta library was prepared with unique molecular identifiers. Each CDR3 protein is one row after TCRdb ran MiXCR on the PCR reads. The sample has 500,000 to 750,000 distinct CDR3 sequences; 10% to 15% are singletons. This clonotype was seen ten or more times. The CDR3 has 16 amino acids. Trimming cost V 1 base and J 4 bases, with 15 bases left between them. The rearrangement uses TRBV12-3 or TRBV12-4 and TRBJ2-3, with a possible D match to TRBD1 (6 bases). Sequences were derived from PBMCs, mostly from graft donor cells, sampled 360 days after TCRalphabeta/CD19-depleted stem cell transplant. This TCR was recovered from a male patient between 10 and 17 years old who had a stem cell transplant for acute myeloid leukemia, so the T cells may come from the graft donor. As DNA, the CDR3 is TGTGCCAGCAGTTTAGACAGGGTTATCCCGGCAGATACGCAGTATTTT. This encodes CASSLDRVIPADTQYF.